This T cell receptor (beta chain) was found in a study of prognosis after radiotherapy for stage I lung cancer. Two-round multiplex PCR amplified TCR beta CDR3 from genomic DNA. The use of primers specific to each TRBV and TRBJ gene characterized first-round PCR. TCRdb fed the multiplex PCR reads into MiXCR, producing one record per CDR3 protein. Of more than 11,000 distinct CDR3 sequences in the sample, roughly 50% are singletons; the top ten hold about 38%. The table lists this clonotype with many counts. Its antigen remains unidentified. Study-wide results and caveats: The way patients used TRBV and TRBJ genes reportedly differed depending on whether they had metastases. Patients given stereotactic body radiation therapy showed fewer unique TCR clones afterward, median 10,088 versus 6,861.

CDR1 is SGHAT and CDR2 is FQNNGV in the germline V gene. With 1 base clipped from V and 5 bases from J, the junction kept 4 bases outside the gene matches. The CDR3 spans 15 residues. The V and J genes are TRBV11-2 and TRBJ2-5, with 10 nucleotides matching TRBD2. The TCR originated in a donor aged 50 or older with non-small cell lung cancer. Sequencing used PBMCs, obtained before or after stereotactic body radiation therapy (not recorded which). The CDR3 DNA is TGTGCCAGCAGCTTAGTCGGGACTAGCGAGGAGACCCAGTACTTC. Its translation: CASSLVGTSEETQYF.